This paragraph covers one TCR beta chain sequence. There is no known antigen for this receptor. It has no much larger one-base neighbor in the sample; base qualities were not kept. CDR1 and CDR2 are read off the germline V gene as MGHRA and YSYEKL. Here V drops 4 bases and J drops 12 bases, and the junction holds 14 bases not matched to any gene. The CDR3 runs 17 residues from the cysteine to the phenylalanine. Only the CDR3 DNA stays, 51 bases, in frame from base 1. In the ViraFEST assay, PBMC were stimulated with viral peptide pools, and antigen-specific CD4+ T cell clonotypes were then identified by expansion using TCR sequencing. After more than nine days of culture, CD4+ T cells were isolated with the EasySep CD4+ T cell isolation kit. Healthy vaccine recipients had no prior SARS-CoV-2 infection, confirmed by negative nucleocapsid antibodies before and after vaccination. About 2.1 million PBMC per well were cultured in IMDM with roughly 5% human AB serum, about 9.4 IU/ml IL-2 and gentamicin, plus 10 ug/ml peptides. On days 3 and 7, half of the culture medium was replaced with fresh IL-2-containing medium. Unless noted otherwise, every peptide stimulation condition was grown in triplicate wells. PBMC were separated from whole blood using Ficoll-Paque Plus gradient centrifugation and were then either cryopreserved at -140C or used fresh. Overlapping peptide pools spanned the spike proteins of SARS-CoV-2 and the common cold coronaviruses HCoV-NL63, HCoV-OC43 and HCoV-229E. The QIAamp micro DNA kit was used to extract genomic DNA from the cultured CD4+ T cells.

The protocol used for the library was the immunoSEQ multiplex PCR assay. DNA from the cultured, isolated CD4+ T cells was subjected to TCR beta CDR3 sequencing. As for the original processing: Non-productive TCR sequences were removed and reads were trimmed to the CDR3 region, keeping CDR3s of at least 7 amino acids. The MANAFEST web app was used to identify antigen-specific clonotypes by comparing expansion in peptide wells with expansion in reference cultures. For clones to be considered positive, expansion at FDR<0.05 versus reference and all other wells, an odds ratio above 5, and a frequency above 0.1% in two replicate wells were required. A clonotype was defined as cross-reactive if the clonotype was significantly expanded both in SARS-CoV-2 spike wells and in at least one common cold coronavirus spike condition. Using the stringdist R package, CDR3 similarity was measured by Levenshtein distance, and unrooted trees were constructed with ape in R 3.6.1. The table was pulled from immuneACCESS by TCRdb, which kept in-frame rearrangements only. Such tables lose some clones; where checked, under half of the loss comes from unresolved V genes, and the rest has no known cause. The V and J calls and clone size come from that table; D and trimming were worked out from the DNA. The sample table shows tens of thousands of clones, and 55% to 75% are seen once. About 18% of the sample is held by the ten biggest clonotypes.

These data belong to a study of vaccination effects on CD4 cells after COVID-19 (dated by TCRdb to the early 2020s). For the wider study: Each participant got two doses of an mRNA SARS-CoV-2 vaccine, either BNT162b2 or mRNA-1273. SARS-CoV-2 spike-specific CD4+ TCR repertoires from before and after mRNA vaccination were compared in COVID-19 convalescent patients and in infection-naive vaccine recipients. A total of over nine COVID-19 convalescent patients and a handful of SARS-CoV-2-naive healthy vaccine recipients were included in the full study. Cultures from other donors in the study were sequenced with the Oncomine TCR Beta short-read assay on an Illumina iSeq 100. Paper-wide results and their limitations: Only a small number of convalescent patients were included, and no early post-infection timepoints were available, which limited the study. Clones induced by infection and clones induced by vaccination both contracted markedly at late timepoints after vaccination, which fits with T cell responses waning over time. Among healthy vaccine recipients, nearly all vaccine-induced clones were SARS-CoV-2 mono-reactive, and just 1 of 255 was cross-reactive with common cold coronaviruses.

The input for sequencing was CD4+ T cells from PBMCs cultured with SARS-CoV-2 spike peptides, taken before COVID-19 vaccination. Read against the paper, the sample's cell subset or site label means: SARS-CoV-2 spike overlapping peptide pool stimulation. This sequence uses TRBV4-1 and TRBJ2-1; a stretch of 14 junction bases matches TRBD2. The sequence derives from a human donor who received a COVID-19 vaccine. CDR3 protein: CASSRLPGTSGRDGQFF. The nucleotides read TGCGCCAGCAGCCGACTCCCCGGGACTAGCGGGAGAGATGGGCAGTTCTTC.